This passage covers 22 T cell receptor beta chains from one sample sequenced in a study of shared clonotypes between healthy human individuals. Clones were read by immunoSEQ multiplex PCR, and TCRdb kept only the in-frame ones, dropping some. The data hold hundreds of thousands of clones, with about two thirds observed a single time. Sequenced: memory CD4+ T cells sorted from blood. Sample subset: CD45RA-negative fraction. These receptors were taken from a woman in her thirties in good health.

The rearrangement uses TRBV28 and TRBJ2-7; 9 nucleotides align to TRBD2. CDR1 and CDR2 (germline): MDHEN, SYDVKM. The J segment lost 5 bases and the V segment lost 7 bases, leaving 21 bases of the junction unmatched. CDR3 length: 18 residues. The DNA for the CDR3 is TGTGCCAGCACCACTGGCGGGAGGGCCAGTAATTTCATCCACGAGCAGTACTTC. Translating gives CASTTGGRASNFIHEQYF.

This clone was seen a handful of times. The chain employs TRBV2 and TRBJ2-5; 7 nucleotides align to TRBD2. The CDR3 is 15 residues long. Germline V gene lookup returns CDR1 SNHLY and CDR2 FYNNEI. V was pared by 0 bases and J by 3 bases, with 4 bases of the junction left unmatched. Written as DNA, the CDR3 is TGTGCCAGCAGTGAAGCCCCGGCGGGAGAAGAGACCCAGTACTTC. Translated: CASSEAPAGEETQYF.

The chain employs TRBV30 and TRBJ1-1, with D hard to call. Germline V gives CDR1 GTSNPN, CDR2 SVGIG (reference sequence). The CDR3 loop spans 13 amino acids. Trimming cost V 3 bases and J 1 base, with 9 bases left between them. CDR3 bases: TGTGCCTGGAGATGGCAGACGAACACTGAAGCTTTCTTT. It yields the protein CAWRWQTNTEAFF.

This chain joins TRBV11-3 and TRBJ2-1; D might be TRBD1 (6 bases). CDR1 SGHNT and CDR2 YENEEA come from the germline V gene. This CDR3 is built from 17 residues. V was pared by 5 bases and J by 4 bases, with 21 bases between. CDR3 coding DNA: TGTGCCAGCAGCCCTAGGGGGATCTCGGCGGGTTACAATGAGCAGTTCTTC. This codes for CASSPRGISAGYNEQFF.

This clone occurred many times. The chain links TRBV5-6 to TRBJ2-1, with TRBD2 matching over 7 bases. Trimming removed 4 bases from V and 9 bases from J; junction bases left unmatched: 13. CDR1 and CDR2 (germline): SGHDT, YYEEEE. The CDR3 is 15 amino acids. CDR3 residues: CASSPRLALKREQFF. CDR3 nucleotides: TGTGCCAGCAGCCCCAGACTAGCCCTAAAACGTGAGCAGTTCTTC.

The V and J genes are TRBV7-9 and TRBJ2-4, with D possibly matching TRBD2 (5 bases). The CDR3 has 15 amino acids. The V end was cut by 1 base, the J end by 2 bases, with 9 bases between. Germline V CDR1 and CDR2: SEHNR, FQNEAQ (reference sequence). The CDR3 DNA follows: TGTGCCAGCAGCTTAGTGCCGGGATCCAAAAACATTCAGTACTTC. Translated: CASSLVPGSKNIQYF. The full variable domain, with the rest looked up from reference TRBV7-9 and TRBJ2-4, is DTGVSQNPRHKITKRGQNVTFRCDPISEHNRLYWYRQTLGQGPEFLTYFQNEAQLEKSRLLSDRFSAERPKGSFSTLEIQRTEQGDSAMYLCASSLVPGSKNIQYFGAGTRLSVL.

The CDR3 DNA is TGTGCCAGCAGCCAGGGGTCTTCAGGATACAATGAGCAGTTCTTC. Translated, it gives CASSQGSSGYNEQFF. This sequence joins TRBV7-9 and TRBJ2-1; maybe TRBD1 (6 bases). The CDR3 covers 15 residues. Trimming removed 5 bases from V and 4 bases from J, with 15 bases in between. Germline V CDR1 and CDR2: SEHNR, FQNEAQ (reference sequence). Drawing the rest from reference TRBV7-9 and TRBJ2-1, the complete variable domain is DTGVSQNPRHKITKRGQNVTFRCDPISEHNRLYWYRQTLGQGPEFLTYFQNEAQLEKSRLLSDRFSAERPKGSFSTLEIQRTEQGDSAMYLCASSQGSSGYNEQFFGPGTRLTVL.

This chain uses TRBV5-8 with TRBJ1-5; no definite D call. CDR3 size: 16 residues. The V and J ends lost 0 bases and 2 bases respectively, with 12 bases between them. In germline, CDR1 is SGHTS, CDR2 YDEGEE. CDR3 in DNA: TGTGCCAGCAGCTTGGTAGGGATCTTCGGCAATCAGCCCCAGCATTTT. Protein product: CASSLVGIFGNQPQHF.

This chain uses TRBV4-1 with TRBJ2-1, with TRBD2 matching 7 bases. V lost 6 bases to trimming and J lost 6 bases; unmatched junction nucleotides: 8. CDR1 is MGHRA, CDR2 YSYEKL, per germline. The CDR3 has 14 amino acids. For the CDR3, the DNA is TGCGCCAGCAGAAATGGACTAGTGCCCAATGAGCAGTTCTTC. This codes for CASRNGLVPNEQFF.

Only one count was recorded for this clone. The chain is built from TRBV4-1 and TRBJ2-4, with no clear D. Between the trimmed V and J ends, which lost 4 bases and 3 bases, there was a span of 16 bases. The CDR3 is made up of 16 amino acids. Germline CDR1 is MGHRA and CDR2 is YSYEKL. CDR3 protein: CASSPATGSGKNIQYF. CDR3 nucleotides: TGCGCCAGCAGCCCCGCGACCGGCTCTGGCAAAAACATTCAGTACTTC.

The chain links TRBV2 to TRBJ1-5, with a tentative D call TRBD1 (5 bases). V was pared by 4 bases and J by 5 bases, with 9 bases between. The CDR3 has 13 residues. CDR1 is SNHLY and CDR2 is FYNNEI in the germline V gene. Here the CDR3 reads CASSVEGYQPQHF. The CDR3 DNA follows: TGTGCCAGCAGTGTTGAGGGGTATCAGCCCCAGCATTTT.

This clone came up once. The V gene is TRBV6-6, the J gene TRBJ2-2; 8 bases fit TRBD1. Germline CDR1 and CDR2: MNHNY and SVGAGI (reference sequence). Trimming took 7 bases from V and 0 from J; bases not matched to a gene: 4. This CDR3 region has 15 residues. CDR3 sequence: CASNRQGPNTGELFF. The CDR3 region has the DNA TGTGCCAGCAATAGACAGGGGCCGAACACCGGGGAGCTGTTTTTT.

Here the CDR3 reads CASSYRNRGLTEAFF. The CDR3, as DNA: TGTGCCAGCAGTTACAGAAATAGGGGTCTCACTGAAGCTTTCTTT. The chain joins TRBV27 to TRBJ1-1, with D possibly matching TRBD1 (5 bases). Germline CDR1 reads MNHEY; CDR2 reads SMNVEV (reference sequence). V was cut by 4 bases and J by 4 bases, with 16 bases left in between. This CDR3 has 15 amino acids.

This chain joins TRBV25-1 and TRBJ2-5, with D hard to call. Judging by the DNA end, TRBJ2-7 fits better; the J call may be wrong. The CDR3 has 14 amino acids. Germline V gene sequence: CDR1 MGHDK, CDR2 SYGVNS. In DNA, the CDR3 is TGTGCCAGCAGTGAATCGGTAGATTCCTACGAGCAGTACTTC. Translated, it gives CASSESVDSYEQYF.

Only one count was recorded for this clone. V and J are TRBV6-5 and TRBJ2-2; weak D call: TRBD1 (5 bases). V was trimmed by 11 bases and J by 3 bases, leaving 16 bases between them. CDR1 is MNHEY and CDR2 is SVGAGI in the germline V gene. The CDR3 totals 14 residues. CDR3 bases: TGTGCCGCTCGGTCGGCAGGGCACACCGGGGAGCTGTTTTTT. Protein product: CAARSAGHTGELFF.

In this sample, this clone turned up a few times. The CDR3 DNA reads as TGTGCCAGCAGTCTTCAGGGGACACCTAACTATGGCTACACCTTC. Translation gives CASSLQGTPNYGYTF. The chain couples TRBV28 to TRBJ1-2; D perhaps matches TRBD1 (6 bases). V lost 5 bases, J lost 0 bases, and 13 bases lay in between. Per the germline V gene, CDR1 is MDHEN and CDR2 is SYDVKM. The CDR3 runs 15 residues.

The rearrangement uses TRBV5-4 and TRBJ2-7; D gene unclear. V lost 4 bases to trimming and J lost 6 bases, with 17 bases between them. The CDR3 has 14 residues. Germline CDR1 reads SGHNT; CDR2 reads YYREEE (reference sequence). In DNA, the CDR3 is TGTGCCAGCAGCCCCACGGGCCATTCGGTCGAGCAGTACTTC. Its translation is CASSPTGHSVEQYF.

This clone was observed at least ten times. CDR3 in amino acids: CASSFRDPGELFF. CDR3 nucleotide sequence: TGTGCCAGCAGCTTCAGGGATCCCGGGGAGCTGTTTTTT. The V gene is TRBV7-9, the J gene TRBJ2-2; perhaps TRBD1 as D (5 bases). The germline CDR1 and CDR2 sequences are SEHNR and FQNEAQ (reference sequence). The CDR3 loop spans 13 amino acids. The V and J ends lost 3 bases and 6 bases respectively, with 8 bases between them. Using reference TRBV7-9 and TRBJ2-2 for the parts outside the CDR3, the full variable domain is DTGVSQNPRHKITKRGQNVTFRCDPISEHNRLYWYRQTLGQGPEFLTYFQNEAQLEKSRLLSDRFSAERPKGSFSTLEIQRTEQGDSAMYLCASSFRDPGELFFGEGSRLTVL.

Of note for this clone: The same CDR3 is also encoded by other DNA sequences in this sample. The J gene is TRBJ2-7, the V gene TRBV28; possible D gene TRBD2, 5 bases. CDR1 is MDHEN, CDR2 SYDVKM, per germline. CDR3 size: 13 residues. V dropped 5 bases and J dropped 4 bases, with 12 bases sitting between them. In DNA, the CDR3 is TGTGCCAGCAGTCGGACTGGTTCATACGAGCAGTACTTC. Its protein is CASSRTGSYEQYF.

The rearrangement links TRBV19 to TRBJ1-5; D unresolved. With 3 bases removed from V and 3 bases from J, the gap between germline ends came to 9 bases. Per the germline V gene, CDR1 is LNHDA and CDR2 is SQIVND (reference sequence). The CDR3 has 14 amino acids. CDR3 nucleotide sequence: TGTGCCAGTAGTATGGATCATTTCAATCAGCCCCAGCATTTT. This sequence encodes CASSMDHFNQPQHF.

The V call is TRBV5-1, the J call TRBJ2-6, with no clear D. The V and J ends lost 5 bases and 0 bases respectively, with 3 bases between them. The length of the CDR3 is 13 residues. Per the germline V gene, CDR1 is SGHRS and CDR2 is YFSETQ. The CDR3 sequence: CASSPSGANVLTF. Here the CDR3 DNA reads TGCGCCAGCAGTCCCTCTGGGGCCAACGTCCTGACTTTC. Full variable domain (missing parts from reference TRBV5-1 and TRBJ2-6): KAGVTQTPRYLIKTRGQQVTLSCSPISGHRSVSWYQQTPGQGLQFLFEYFSETQRNKGNFPGRFSGRQFSNSRSEMNVSTLELGDSALYLCASSPSGANVLTFGAGSRLTVL.

The chain is built from TRBV27 and TRBJ2-3; D perhaps matches TRBD1 (5 bases). Germline lookup yields CDR1 MNHEY and CDR2 SMNVEV (reference sequence). The ends were cut back, 5 bases at V and 0 bases at J, with 12 bases in the middle. The CDR3 sequence is 15 residues long. CDR3 nucleotide sequence: TGTGCCAGCAGTCCCAAAGGGGTTAGCACAGATACGCAGTATTTT. Protein sequence: CASSPKGVSTDTQYF.